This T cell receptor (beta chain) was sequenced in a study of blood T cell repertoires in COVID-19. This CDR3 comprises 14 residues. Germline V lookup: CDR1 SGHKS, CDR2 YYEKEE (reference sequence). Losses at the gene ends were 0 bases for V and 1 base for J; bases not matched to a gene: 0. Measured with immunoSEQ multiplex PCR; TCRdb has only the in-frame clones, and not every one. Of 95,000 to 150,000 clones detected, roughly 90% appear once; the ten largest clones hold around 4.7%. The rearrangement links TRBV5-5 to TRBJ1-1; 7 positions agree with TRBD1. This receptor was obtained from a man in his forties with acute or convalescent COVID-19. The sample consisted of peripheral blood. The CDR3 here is CASSLGTGNTEAFF. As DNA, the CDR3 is TGTGCCAGCAGCTTGGGGACAGGGAACACTGAAGCTTTCTTT.